A selection of T cell receptor beta chains follows, all from one sample in a study of T cell responses to AZD1222 COVID-19 vaccine. Sequenced by immunoSEQ multiplex PCR; TCRdb stores in-frame clones only, minus some. The sample carries about 110,000 clones, around 90% recorded once. The sample here was peripheral blood, taken on day 0 of AZD1222 vaccination. All receptors come from an adult in good health. Both conserved end residues are part of each CDR3. D genes are given only for firm matches. Clone size is not always given. Where it is, it says once, few, many or a class for expanded clones.

v_gene,abundance,d_gene,j_gene,CDR3nt,CDR3aa
TRBV6-5,.,TRBD1,TRBJ2-1,TGTGCCAGCAGTTCCGGGACAGGCCCCGCGGCGACAGTCTTC,CASSSGTGPAATVF
TRBV11-3,.,.,TRBJ1-1,TGTGCCAGCAGCGGGGGTGAGAACACTGAAGCTTTCTTT,CASSGGENTEAFF
TRBV4-1,.,.,TRBJ1-2,TGCGCCAGCAGCCCACGAGGGCAGGGAAAGGGCTACACCTTC,CASSPRGQGKGYTF
TRBV10-1,.,.,TRBJ2-7,TGCGCCAGCAGTGAAGCAGGGTACGAGCAGTACTTC,CASSEAGYEQYF
TRBV10-1,once,.,TRBJ1-1,TGCGCCAGCAGTCTAGGGGGATCCACTGAAGCTTTCTTT,CASSLGGSTEAFF
TRBV27,.,.,TRBJ2-5,TGTGCCAGTCGACACCTTCAAGAGACCCAGTACTTC,CASRHLQETQYF
TRBV11-2,.,.,TRBJ2-2,TGTGCCAGCAAGGGGAACACCGGGGAGCTGTTTTTT,CASKGNTGELFF
TRBV14,.,.,TRBJ2-7,TGTGCCAGCAGCCAAATTTTAGCCTCCTACGAGCAGTACTTC,CASSQILASYEQYF
TRBV30,.,.,TRBJ1-5,TGTGCCTGGAGTTCACGACAGTCTAATCAGCCCCAGCATTTT,CAWSSRQSNQPQHF
TRBV5-1,.,.,TRBJ1-2,TGCGCCAGCAGCTCCAACGCTGGAGGGGCGTTAGGCGGCTACACCTTC,CASSSNAGGALGGYTF
TRBV3-1/TRBV3-2,.,.,TRBJ1-2,TGTGCCAGCAGCCCGGGGTGGGACTATGGCTACACCTTC,CASSPGWDYGYTF
TRBV6-5,.,.,TRBJ1-4,TGTGCCAGCAGTTACGAGGAGGGGAATGAAAAACTGTTTTTT,CASSYEEGNEKLFF
TRBV11-3,.,TRBD2,TRBJ2-1,TGTGCCAGCACTAGCGGGGCGCATGGTGAGCAGTTCTTC,CASTSGAHGEQFF
TRBV27,.,.,TRBJ1-6,TGTGCCAGCAGTTTATCCCTAGCAGGGACCAATTCACCCCTCCACTTT,CASSLSLAGTNSPLHF
TRBV5-1,.,TRBD2,TRBJ2-1,TGCGCCAGCAGCCTCACTAGCGGGGATTACAATGAGCAGTTCTTC,CASSLTSGDYNEQFF
TRBV13,.,.,TRBJ2-4,TGTGCCACCACAAAGACGGTGCCTAACATTCAGTACTTC,CATTKTVPNIQYF
TRBV7-9,.,TRBD1,TRBJ2-7,TGTGCCAGCAGCGCTGTAAAGGGACAGGGCTACGAGCAGTACTTC,CASSAVKGQGYEQYF
TRBV6-5,.,.,TRBJ2-3,TGTGCCAGCAGTCCGCCTGGGGCAGATACGCAGTATTTT,CASSPPGADTQYF
TRBV12-3/TRBV12-4,.,.,TRBJ1-5,TGTGCCAGCAGATTGGCGGGCAATCAGCCCCAGCATTTT,CASRLAGNQPQHF
TRBV19,.,.,TRBJ1-5,TGTGCCAGTAGGTTTGGGAGCGGCAATCAGCCCCAGCATTTT,CASRFGSGNQPQHF
TRBV11-2,.,TRBD1,TRBJ2-3,TGTGCCAGCAGCTTACACAGGGGGCTTGCAGATACGCAGTATTTT,CASSLHRGLADTQYF
TRBV5-1,.,TRBD2,TRBJ2-5,TGCGCCAGCAGCTCTCGGACTAGCGGGAGGGCCGTAGAGACCCAGTACTTC,CASSSRTSGRAVETQYF
TRBV11-2,.,TRBD1,TRBJ1-1,TGTGCCAGCAGCTTTTACAGGGGAAACACTGAAGCTTTCTTT,CASSFYRGNTEAFF
TRBV5-8,.,.,TRBJ1-6,TGTGCCAGCAGATCGGGGAGGCCAAATTCACCCCTCCACTTT,CASRSGRPNSPLHF
TRBV5-5,.,.,TRBJ1-2,TGTGCCAGCAGCTTGATGGGGGCCTATGGCTACACCTTC,CASSLMGAYGYTF
TRBV30,.,.,TRBJ1-5,TGTGCCTGGAGTGTAGGAGCGAATCAGCCCCAGCATTTT,CAWSVGANQPQHF
TRBV19,.,.,TRBJ1-4,TGTGCCAGTAGTCTTGTTAATGAAAAACTGTTTTTT,CASSLVNEKLFF
TRBV3-1/TRBV3-2,.,.,TRBJ1-3,TGTGCCAGCAGCCAAGATTCGTATGGAAACACCATATATTTT,CASSQDSYGNTIYF
TRBV29-1,.,.,TRBJ1-1,TGCAGCGGTGTTCTGAGGACAGAAGCTTTCTTT,CSGVLRTEAFF
TRBV5-4,.,.,TRBJ2-1,TGTGCCAGCAGCTTGGACCAGGGCTCCTACAATGAGCAGTTCTTC,CASSLDQGSYNEQFF
TRBV27,few,.,TRBJ1-1,TGTGCCAGCAGTTTAAAGCGGGGAATGAACACTGAAGCTTTCTTT,CASSLKRGMNTEAFF
TRBV18,.,.,TRBJ1-4,TGTGCCAGCTCACTCGGACAAGTTGAAAAACTGTTTTTT,CASSLGQVEKLFF
TRBV3-1/TRBV3-2,.,.,TRBJ1-6,TGTGCCAGCAGCCAAAGGGGCAGCAATTCACCCCTCCACTTT,CASSQRGSNSPLHF
TRBV30,.,.,TRBJ1-4,TGTGCCTGGAATCGCGGGACACGAAATGAAAAACTGTTTTTT,CAWNRGTRNEKLFF
TRBV15,.,.,TRBJ1-4,TGTGCCACCAGCAGAGACCGGGACCCACCTTCCGTTAGCCTGTTTTTT,CATSRDRDPPSVSLFF
TRBV5-1,.,TRBD2,TRBJ2-3,TGCGCCAGCAGCCCGGGGAGGGCGACAGATACGCAGTATTTT,CASSPGRATDTQYF
TRBV5-8,.,.,TRBJ1-2,TGTGCCAGCAGCTTCGGGCGGAGGGGTGGCTACACCTTC,CASSFGRRGGYTF
TRBV27,.,TRBD2,TRBJ2-1,TGTGCCAGCAGTCGGACTAGCGGGCATGAGCAGTTCTTC,CASSRTSGHEQFF
TRBV19,.,.,TRBJ1-5,TGTGCCAGTAGTATAGGCTTGGCTCAGCCCCAGCATTTT,CASSIGLAQPQHF
TRBV9,.,.,TRBJ2-7,TGTGCCAGCAGCCAAGGAGGGAGCCGTTCCTACGAGCAGTACTTC,CASSQGGSRSYEQYF
TRBV24-1,.,.,TRBJ2-1,TGTGCCACCAGTGACCCCCTCCGGGACAATGAGCAGTTCTTC,CATSDPLRDNEQFF
TRBV19,.,.,TRBJ1-1,TGTGCCAGTAGTATAGTGAAAGGGAGCACTGAAGCTTTCTTT,CASSIVKGSTEAFF
TRBV25-1,.,.,TRBJ2-1,TGTGCCAGCAGTGCAGGGTACAATGAGCAGTTCTTC,CASSAGYNEQFF
TRBV5-1,.,.,TRBJ1-2,TGCGCCAGCAGCTTAGGGACTCGGAATAACTATGGCTACACCTTC,CASSLGTRNNYGYTF
TRBV19,few,.,TRBJ2-7,TGTGCCAGTAGTATAGGGTCCGGGTTTCCCTACGAGCAGTACTTC,CASSIGSGFPYEQYF
TRBV5-5,.,.,TRBJ2-6,TGTGCCAGCAGCCCCGGTCGGTTAGCTGGGGCCAACGTCCTGACTTTC,CASSPGRLAGANVLTF
TRBV5-6,.,.,TRBJ1-4,TGTGCCAGCAGCTTAAGTCGGCAGGACTTTAATGAAAAACTGTTTTTT,CASSLSRQDFNEKLFF
TRBV27,.,.,TRBJ1-2,TGTGCCAGCAGTCCTAGCTGGGGGCGCGTTAACTATGGCTACACCTTC,CASSPSWGRVNYGYTF
TRBV7-9,once,.,TRBJ2-1,TGTGCCAGCAGCTTACCCTTGGGGGATGAGCAGTTCTTC,CASSLPLGDEQFF
TRBV27,.,.,TRBJ1-1,TGTGCCAGCAGTTTATCGAGAGCGTACACTGAAGCTTTCTTT,CASSLSRAYTEAFF
TRBV3-1/TRBV3-2,.,.,TRBJ1-3,TGTGCCAGCAGCCTGAGCCGGGCCCAAGGAAACACCATATATTTT,CASSLSRAQGNTIYF
TRBV7-6,.,TRBD1,TRBJ2-7,TGTGCCAGCAGCTCGGGACAGGATGGGGTCTACGAGCAGTACTTC,CASSSGQDGVYEQYF
TRBV5-5,.,.,TRBJ1-5,TGTGCCAGCAGCTTCGTGGGGCGCAATCAGCCCCAGCATTTT,CASSFVGRNQPQHF
TRBV30,.,.,TRBJ2-3,TGTGCCTGGACGTGGGGGGATACGCAGTATTTT,CAWTWGDTQYF
TRBV29-1,.,.,TRBJ2-2,TGCAGCGTTGAAAGAGGGGTGGCCGGGGAGCTGTTTTTT,CSVERGVAGELFF
TRBV15,.,.,TRBJ2-2,TGTGCCACCAGCAGAGATGAGACGGTAAACACCGGGGAGCTGTTTTTT,CATSRDETVNTGELFF
TRBV12-3/TRBV12-4,.,.,TRBJ1-2,TGTGCCAGCAGGGGGCTTTACTATGGCTACACCTTC,CASRGLYYGYTF
TRBV5-1,.,.,TRBJ2-7,TGCGCCAGCAGCCTCTGGGGTGCCAGGTCCCAATCTGTTCTCGACGAGCAGTACTTC,CASSLWGARSQSVLDEQYF
TRBV28,.,TRBD1,TRBJ1-1,TGTGCCAGCACCCCGACCGGGACAGGGGGACCGAACACTGAAGCTTTCTTT,CASTPTGTGGPNTEAFF
TRBV10-1,.,.,TRBJ2-6,TGCGCCACCGGCGGTTCTGGGGCCAACGTCCTGACTTTC,CATGGSGANVLTF